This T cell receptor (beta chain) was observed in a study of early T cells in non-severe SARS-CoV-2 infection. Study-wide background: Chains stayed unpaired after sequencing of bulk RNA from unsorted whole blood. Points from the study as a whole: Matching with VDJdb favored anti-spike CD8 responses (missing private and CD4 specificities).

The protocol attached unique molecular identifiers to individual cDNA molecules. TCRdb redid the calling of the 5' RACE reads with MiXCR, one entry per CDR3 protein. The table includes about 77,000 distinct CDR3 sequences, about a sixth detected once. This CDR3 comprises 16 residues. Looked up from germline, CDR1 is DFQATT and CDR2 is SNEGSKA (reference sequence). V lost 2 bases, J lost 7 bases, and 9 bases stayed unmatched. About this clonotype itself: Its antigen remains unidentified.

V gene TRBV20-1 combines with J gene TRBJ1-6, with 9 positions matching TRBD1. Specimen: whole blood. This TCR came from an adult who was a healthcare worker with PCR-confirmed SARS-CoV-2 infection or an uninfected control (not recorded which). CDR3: CSARSPTGGDNSPLHF. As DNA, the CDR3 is TGCAGTGCTAGATCTCCGACAGGGGGGGACAATTCACCCCTCCACTTT.